These 2 T cell receptor beta chains were sequenced from one sample in a study of memory CD4+ T cells and cytomegalovirus serostatus. The sort gate was single viable CD3+CD4+CD8-CD45RO+ cells for memory CD4+ T cells. Assay used: immunoSEQ multiplex PCR; TCRdb lists only in-frame clones, some missing. The sample holds tens of thousands of clones, roughly three quarters seen once. The sample was memory CD4+ T cells from blood. These receptors all stem from an adult in good health and CMV-seronegative.

This CDR3 reads CATMFATGGFNEQFF. The CDR3 DNA reads TGTGCCACCATGTTCGCGACGGGGGGTTTCAATGAGCAGTTCTTC. The chain recombines TRBV28 with TRBJ2-1, with 7 bases lining up with TRBD2. This CDR3 has 15 residues. From germline, CDR1 is MDHEN and CDR2 SYDVKM. The ends lost 10 bases at V and 6 bases at J; junction bases unmatched: 15.

V usage is TRBV19 and J usage is TRBJ1-5; TRBD1 matches 7 bases. Germline CDR1 is LNHDA and CDR2 is SQIVND (reference sequence). The CDR3 contains 16 residues. The V gene end was trimmed by 5 bases and the J gene end by 5 bases; junction bases not matched to a gene: 12. The CDR3 is CASSLMGRGGDQPQHF. As DNA, the CDR3 is TGTGCCAGTAGTCTAATGGGCAGGGGGGGTGATCAGCCCCAGCATTTT.